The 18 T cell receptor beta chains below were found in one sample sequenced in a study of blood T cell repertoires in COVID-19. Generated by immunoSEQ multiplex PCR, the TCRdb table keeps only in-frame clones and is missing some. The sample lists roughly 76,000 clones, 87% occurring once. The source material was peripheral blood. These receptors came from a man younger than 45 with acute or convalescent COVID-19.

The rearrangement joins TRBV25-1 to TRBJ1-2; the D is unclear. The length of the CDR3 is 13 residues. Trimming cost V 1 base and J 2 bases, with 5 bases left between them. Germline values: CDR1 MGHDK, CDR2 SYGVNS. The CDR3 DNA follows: TGTGCCAGCAGTGAATCCGTGAACTATGGCTACACCTTC. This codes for CASSESVNYGYTF.

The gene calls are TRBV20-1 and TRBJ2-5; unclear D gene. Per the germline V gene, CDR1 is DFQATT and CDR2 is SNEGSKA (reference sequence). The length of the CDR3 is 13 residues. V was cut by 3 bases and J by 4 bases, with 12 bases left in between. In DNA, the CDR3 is TGCAGTGCTAGTAGGTCTAGGATAGAGACCCAGTACTTC. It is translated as CSASRSRIETQYF.

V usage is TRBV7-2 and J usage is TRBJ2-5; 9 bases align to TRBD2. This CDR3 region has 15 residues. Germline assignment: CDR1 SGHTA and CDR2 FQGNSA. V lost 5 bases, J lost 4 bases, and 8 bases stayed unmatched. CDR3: CASSKSAGGRETQYF. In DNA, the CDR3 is TGTGCCAGCAGCAAAAGTGCGGGAGGGCGAGAGACCCAGTACTTC.

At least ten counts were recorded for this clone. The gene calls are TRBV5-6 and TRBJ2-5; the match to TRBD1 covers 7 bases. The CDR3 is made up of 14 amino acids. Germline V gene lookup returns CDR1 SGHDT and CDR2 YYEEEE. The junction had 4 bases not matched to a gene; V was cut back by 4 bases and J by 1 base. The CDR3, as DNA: TGTGCCAGCAGCACGACAGGGTTCCAAGAGACCCAGTACTTC. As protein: CASSTTGFQETQYF.

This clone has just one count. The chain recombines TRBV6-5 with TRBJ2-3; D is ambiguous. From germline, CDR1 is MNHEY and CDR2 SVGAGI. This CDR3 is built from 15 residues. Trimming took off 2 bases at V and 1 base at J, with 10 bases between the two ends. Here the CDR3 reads CASSYLAERTDTQYF. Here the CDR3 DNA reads TGTGCCAGCAGTTACCTTGCAGAACGCACAGATACGCAGTATTTT.

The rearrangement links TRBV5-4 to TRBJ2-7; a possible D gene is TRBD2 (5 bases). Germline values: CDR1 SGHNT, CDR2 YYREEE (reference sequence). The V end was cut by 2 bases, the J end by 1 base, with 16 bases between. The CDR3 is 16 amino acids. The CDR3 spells CASSFAVDRGSYEQYF. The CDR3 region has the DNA TGTGCCAGCAGCTTCGCTGTGGACCGCGGGTCCTACGAGCAGTACTTC.

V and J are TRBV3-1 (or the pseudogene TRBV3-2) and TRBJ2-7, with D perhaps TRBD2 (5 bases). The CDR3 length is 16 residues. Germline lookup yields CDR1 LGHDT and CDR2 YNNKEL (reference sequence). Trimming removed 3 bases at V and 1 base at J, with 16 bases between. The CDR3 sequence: CASSHFAGQSSYEQYF. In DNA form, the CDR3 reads TGTGCCAGCAGCCATTTCGCGGGCCAGTCATCCTACGAGCAGTACTTC.

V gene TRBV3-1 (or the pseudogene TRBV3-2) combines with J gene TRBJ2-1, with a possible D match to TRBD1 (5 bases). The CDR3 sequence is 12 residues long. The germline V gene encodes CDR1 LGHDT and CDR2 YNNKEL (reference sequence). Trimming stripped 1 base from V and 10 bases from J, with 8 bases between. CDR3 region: CASSQARGEQFF. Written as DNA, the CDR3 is TGTGCCAGCAGCCAAGCTAGGGGCGAGCAGTTCTTC.

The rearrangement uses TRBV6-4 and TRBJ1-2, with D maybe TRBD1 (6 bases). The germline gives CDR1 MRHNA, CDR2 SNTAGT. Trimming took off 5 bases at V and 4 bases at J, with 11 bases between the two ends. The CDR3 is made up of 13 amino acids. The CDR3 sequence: CASSPQGSYGYTF. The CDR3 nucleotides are TGTGCCAGCAGTCCTCAGGGGAGCTATGGCTACACCTTC.

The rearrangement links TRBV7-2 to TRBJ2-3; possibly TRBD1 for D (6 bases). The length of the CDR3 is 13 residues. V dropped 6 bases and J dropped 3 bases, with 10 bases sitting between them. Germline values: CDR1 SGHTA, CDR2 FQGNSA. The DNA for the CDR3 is TGTGCCAGCAGAGGAGGACAGACAGATACGCAGTATTTT. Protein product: CASRGGQTDTQYF.

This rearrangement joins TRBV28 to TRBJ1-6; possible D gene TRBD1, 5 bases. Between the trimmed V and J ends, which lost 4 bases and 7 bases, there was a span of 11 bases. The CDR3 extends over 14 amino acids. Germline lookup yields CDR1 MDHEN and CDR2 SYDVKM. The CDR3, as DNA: TGTGCCAGCAGTTCGGCAGGGCCCAATTCACCCCTCCACTTT. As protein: CASSSAGPNSPLHF.

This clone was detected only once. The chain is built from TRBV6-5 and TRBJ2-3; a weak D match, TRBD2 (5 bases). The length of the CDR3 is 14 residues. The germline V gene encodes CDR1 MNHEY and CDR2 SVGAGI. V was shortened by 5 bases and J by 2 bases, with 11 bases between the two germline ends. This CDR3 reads CASSRRRPTDTQYF. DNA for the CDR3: TGTGCCAGCAGTAGGAGGCGACCCACAGATACGCAGTATTTT.

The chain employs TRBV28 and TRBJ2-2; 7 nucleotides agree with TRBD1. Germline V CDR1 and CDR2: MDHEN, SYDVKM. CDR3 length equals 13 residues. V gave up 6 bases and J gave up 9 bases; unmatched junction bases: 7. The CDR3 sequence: CASSLDRVRELFF. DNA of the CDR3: TGTGCCAGCAGCCTCGACAGGGTCCGGGAGCTGTTTTTT.

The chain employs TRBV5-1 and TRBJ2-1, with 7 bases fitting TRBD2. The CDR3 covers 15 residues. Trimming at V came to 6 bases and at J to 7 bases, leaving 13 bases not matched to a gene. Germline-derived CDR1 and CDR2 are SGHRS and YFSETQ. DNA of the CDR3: TGCGCCAGCACCCCTCCGACTAGCTTGGGGAATGAGCAGTTCTTC. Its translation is CASTPPTSLGNEQFF.

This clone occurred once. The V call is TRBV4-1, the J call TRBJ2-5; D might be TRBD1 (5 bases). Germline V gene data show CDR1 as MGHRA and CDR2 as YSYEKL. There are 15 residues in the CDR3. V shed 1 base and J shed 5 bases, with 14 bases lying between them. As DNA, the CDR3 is TGCGCCAGCAGCCAAGGCCCAGGGCGGCGGGAGACCCAGTACTTC. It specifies CASSQGPGRRETQYF.

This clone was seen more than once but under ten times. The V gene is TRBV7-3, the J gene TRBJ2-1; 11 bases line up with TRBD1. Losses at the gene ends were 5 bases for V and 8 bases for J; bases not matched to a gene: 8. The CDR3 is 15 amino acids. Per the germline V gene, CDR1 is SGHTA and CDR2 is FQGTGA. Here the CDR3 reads CASSLTRDRGYEQFF. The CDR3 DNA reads TGTGCCAGCAGCCTGACCCGGGACAGGGGGTATGAGCAGTTCTTC. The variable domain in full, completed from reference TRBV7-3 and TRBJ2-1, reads GAGVSQTPSNKVTEKGKYVELRCDPISGHTALYWYRQSLGQGPEFLIYFQGTGAADDSGLPNDRFFAVRPEGSVSTLKIQRTERGDSAVYLCASSLTRDRGYEQFFGPGTRLTVL.

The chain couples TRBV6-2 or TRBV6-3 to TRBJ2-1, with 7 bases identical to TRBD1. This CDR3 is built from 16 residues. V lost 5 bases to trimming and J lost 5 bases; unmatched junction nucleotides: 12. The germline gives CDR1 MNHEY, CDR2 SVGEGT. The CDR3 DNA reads TGTGCCAGCAGTCGCACCGGGACAGCAAACAACAATGAGCAGTTCTTC. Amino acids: CASSRTGTANNNEQFF.

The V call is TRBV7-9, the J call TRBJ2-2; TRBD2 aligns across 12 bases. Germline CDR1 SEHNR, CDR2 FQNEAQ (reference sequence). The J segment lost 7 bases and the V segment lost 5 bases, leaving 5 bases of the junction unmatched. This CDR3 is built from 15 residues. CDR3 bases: TGTGCCAGCAGCCTCGCTAGCGGGAGGGGCGGGGAGCTGTTTTTT. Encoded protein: CASSLASGRGGELFF.